What follows are 17 T cell receptor beta chains derived from one specimen sequenced in a study of CD8+ T cells in alopecia areata. The treatment here: oral pan-JAK inhibitor, 5-10 mg twice daily. RNA, once extracted, was reverse transcribed into cDNA for use as the sequencing template. Assay used: immunoSEQ multiplex PCR; TCRdb lists only in-frame clones, some missing. This table holds 190,000 or so clones, around three fifths found once. The source was CD8+ T cells sorted from blood, collected at week 24, from a patient treated with tofacitinib. These receptor sequences come from a human donor with alopecia areata.

This chain joins TRBV30 and TRBJ1-5; D perhaps matches TRBD1 (5 bases). CDR3 length: 15 residues. Germline loops: CDR1 GTSNPN, CDR2 SVGIG (reference sequence). Trimming stripped 2 bases from V and 0 bases from J, with 11 bases between. Here the CDR3 reads CAWSPAQGSNQPQHF. The CDR3 region has the DNA TGTGCCTGGAGTCCCGCGCAGGGTAGCAATCAGCCCCAGCATTTT.

In its sample, this clone was seen a few times. V usage is TRBV9 and J usage is TRBJ2-7, with no clear D. Germline lookup yields CDR1 SGDLS and CDR2 YYNGEE. The CDR3 totals 13 residues. The V end was cut by 2 bases, the J end by 1 base, with 7 bases between. The CDR3 DNA reads TGTGCCAGCAGCGTTGGCCAGTCCTACGAGCAGTACTTC. Its translation: CASSVGQSYEQYF.

This chain uses TRBV25-1 with TRBJ1-1; 7 positions match TRBD1. This CDR3 region has 15 residues. J gave up 8 bases and V 3 bases, and 12 bases lay outside the gene matches. Germline lookup yields CDR1 MGHDK and CDR2 SYGVNS. The CDR3 bases are TGTGCCAGCAGTGATATGAGTAGGGACAGCTCAGAAGCTTTCTTT. This sequence encodes CASSDMSRDSSEAFF.

This clone has just one count. Mismatch with germline at one junction end may stem from a read error. The CDR3 DNA follows: TGTGCCTGCAGGAGAGGACAGACTGAAGCTTTCTTT. Protein sequence: CACRRGQTEAFF. This chain links TRBV6-5 with TRBJ1-1, with TRBD1 as a possible D gene (6 bases). The CDR3 is 12 residues long. Germline V CDR1 and CDR2: MNHEY, SVGAGI.

A few counts support this clone. The chain is built from TRBV29-1 and TRBJ2-5; 8 bases are shared with TRBD2. CDR3 length: 13 amino acids. Germline CDR1 and CDR2: SQVTM and ANQGSEA. V trimming: 4 bases; J trimming: 2 bases; junction bases outside the gene matches: 3. CDR3 in DNA: TGCAGCGTTGGGCCTAGCGGGCAAGAGACCCAGTACTTC. Its protein product is CSVGPSGQETQYF.

This clone was detected a few times. CDR3 bases: TGTGCCAGCAGCTTGGCGGGTCAGGGGATTGCGGAGACCCAGTACTTC. Amino acid sequence: CASSLAGQGIAETQYF. The chain carries TRBV5-6 and TRBJ2-5; D is possibly TRBD1 (6 bases). Deletions cut 0 bases from V and 5 bases from J, with 17 bases between. The CDR3 is 16 residues long. Germline loops: CDR1 SGHDT, CDR2 YYEEEE.

As DNA, the CDR3 is TGTGCCAGCAGCTCCGCTGGCGCAGATACGCAGTATTTT. Translated: CASSSAGADTQYF. The chain recombines TRBV7-3 with TRBJ2-3; D gene ambiguous. The CDR3 is 13 residues long. The V gene's germline CDR1 is SGHTA and CDR2 FQGTGA. With 4 bases removed from V and 4 bases from J, the gap between germline ends came to 9 bases.

This clone showed up just a few times. The rearrangement links TRBV29-1 to TRBJ2-7, with a possible D match to TRBD2 (6 bases). V lost 2 bases to trimming and J lost 0 bases, with 11 bases between them. This CDR3 spans 14 amino acids. Germline V gives CDR1 SQVTM, CDR2 ANQGSEA. The CDR3 nucleotides are TGCAGCGTTGAAATAGGGGACTCCTCCTACGAGCAGTACTTC. Translating it yields CSVEIGDSSYEQYF.

This clone appeared a single time. This chain links TRBV4-1 with TRBJ1-2; the D gene is possibly TRBD1 (5 bases). CDR1 MGHRA and CDR2 YSYEKL come from the germline V gene. V was trimmed by 2 bases and J by 5 bases, leaving 12 bases between them. This CDR3 has 14 residues. In nucleotides, the CDR3 is TGCGCCAGCAGCCAATATCTTTCAGGGTATGGCTACACCTTC. This codes for CASSQYLSGYGYTF.

This clone was detected a few times. One end of the junction is discordant with germline, which a read error may explain. The gene calls are TRBV2 and TRBJ1-1; 10 bases match TRBD1. The CDR3 has 15 amino acids. Germline V gene lookup returns CDR1 SNHLY and CDR2 FYNNEI. The CDR3 protein is CASREDRGLNTEAFF. Written as DNA, the CDR3 is TGTGCCAGCAGGGAAGACAGGGGGCTCAACACTGAAGCTTTCTTT.

This chain links TRBV4-2 with TRBJ1-5; D not resolved. Germline V gene lookup returns CDR1 LGHNA and CDR2 YNFKEQ. The V and J ends lost 2 bases and 2 bases respectively, with 7 bases between them. The CDR3 extends over 14 amino acids. The CDR3 reads CASSQYRGNQPQHF. CDR3 in DNA: TGTGCCAGCAGCCAATACCGGGGCAATCAGCCCCAGCATTTT.

The genes are TRBV7-9 and TRBJ2-1, with 7 bases lining up with TRBD2. Looked up from germline, CDR1 is SEHNR and CDR2 is FQNEAQ (reference sequence). With 4 bases clipped from V and 0 bases from J, the junction kept 9 bases outside the gene matches. The CDR3 is 17 amino acids. The CDR3 DNA reads TGTGCCAGCAGCTCCAGACCTAGCGGACACTCCTACAATGAGCAGTTCTTC. This sequence encodes CASSSRPSGHSYNEQFF.

The chain couples TRBV25-1 to TRBJ1-2; D not certain. Germline V gene data show CDR1 as MGHDK and CDR2 as SYGVNS. This CDR3 has 15 amino acids. V lost 2 bases and J 2 bases, leaving 12 bases between the germline ends. CDR3 DNA: TGTGCCAGCAGTGAAAACAGAGGCGGGAACTATGGCTACACCTTC. This sequence encodes CASSENRGGNYGYTF.

This clone appeared a few times. CDR3 DNA sequence: TGCAGTGCTAAGACCCAGTACTTC. Its protein product is CSAKTQYF. J is TRBJ2-5 and V is TRBV20-1; D gene unclear. This CDR3 has 8 residues. Trimming shortened V by 4 bases and J by 6 bases, and 0 bases separated the two germline ends. The germline V gene encodes CDR1 DFQATT and CDR2 SNEGSKA (reference sequence).

This clone turned up a few times. The gene calls are TRBV7-9 and TRBJ1-5; 8 nucleotides match TRBD1. Unmatched junction bases numbered 5, after V lost 6 bases and J lost 4 bases. The CDR3 spans 14 residues. Germline loops: CDR1 SEHNR, CDR2 FQNEAQ (reference sequence). CDR3 in amino acids: CASSSGQGNQPQHF. The CDR3, as DNA: TGTGCCAGCAGTTCCGGACAGGGTAATCAGCCCCAGCATTTT.

The chain employs TRBV6-5 and TRBJ1-4; D remains ambiguous. The germline CDR1 and CDR2 sequences are MNHEY and SVGAGI. V lost 0 bases, J lost 8 bases, and 13 bases lay in between. The length of the CDR3 is 15 residues. CDR3 amino acids: CASSYSSHNREKLFF. In DNA form, the CDR3 reads TGTGCCAGCAGTTACTCGAGCCACAACCGGGAAAAACTGTTTTTT.

This sequence joins TRBV5-6 and TRBJ1-2; TRBD1 matches at 9 bases. Germline assignment: CDR1 SGHDT and CDR2 YYEEEE. CDR3 length: 15 residues. V lost 2 bases and J lost 5; bases outside the gene matches: 7. The CDR3 DNA is TGTGCCAGCAGCTTTGGAACAGGGGGCGAATATGGCTACACCTTC. It specifies CASSFGTGGEYGYTF.